This TCR beta chain is drawn from a study of blood T cells in healthy people across ages. The authors ran a second PCR of about 7 to 12 cycles using a sample-barcoded 5' primer and a J-beta primer mix. CDR3-containing paired-end reads numbering at least 2.5 million came from each sample. TCRdb re-called the 5' RACE reads with MiXCR, one entry per CDR3 protein. The sample lists around 1,000,000 distinct CDR3 sequences; 35% to 40% were seen once. CDR1 and CDR2 (germline): DFQATT, SNEGSKA (reference sequence). The CDR3 sequence is 14 residues long. Trimming cost V 6 bases and J 8 bases; bases outside gene matches: 6.

The sequenced material came from blood. V is TRBV20-1 and J is TRBJ2-2, with 13 bases fitting TRBD2. The sequence came from a man aged 18 to 30 in good health. CDR3: CSAGLAGVSGELFF. The CDR3 nucleotides are TGCAGTGCCGGACTAGCGGGGGTTTCAGGGGAGCTGTTTTTT.